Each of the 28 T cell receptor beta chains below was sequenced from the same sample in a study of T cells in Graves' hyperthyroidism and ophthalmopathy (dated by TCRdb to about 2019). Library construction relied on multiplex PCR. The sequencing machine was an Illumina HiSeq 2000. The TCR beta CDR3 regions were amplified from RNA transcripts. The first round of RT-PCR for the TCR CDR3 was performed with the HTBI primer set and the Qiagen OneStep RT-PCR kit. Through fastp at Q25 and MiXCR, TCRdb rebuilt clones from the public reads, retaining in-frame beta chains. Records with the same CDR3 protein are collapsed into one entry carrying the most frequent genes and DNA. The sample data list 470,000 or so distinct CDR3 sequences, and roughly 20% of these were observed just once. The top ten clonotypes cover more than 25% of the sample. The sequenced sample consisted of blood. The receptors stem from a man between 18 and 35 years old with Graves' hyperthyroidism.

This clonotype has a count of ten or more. Here the CDR3 reads CASSSHSILTETQYF. For the CDR3, the DNA is TGTGCCAGCAGTTCTCACAGTATTCTAACGGAGACCCAGTACTTC. The chain is built from TRBV12-3 or TRBV12-4 and TRBJ2-5; D is unclear. This CDR3 has 15 amino acids. V gave up 4 bases and J gave up 5 bases, with 17 bases separating them.

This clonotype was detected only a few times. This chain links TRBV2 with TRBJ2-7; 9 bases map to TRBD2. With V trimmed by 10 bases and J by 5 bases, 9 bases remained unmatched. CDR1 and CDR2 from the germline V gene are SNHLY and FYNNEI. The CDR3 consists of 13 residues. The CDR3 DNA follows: TGTGCCATCATCTGGGCGGGAGGGAACGAGCAGTACTTC. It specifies CAIIWAGGNEQYF.

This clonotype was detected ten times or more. This CDR3 is CASRAGQGSGGAFF. Written as DNA, the CDR3 is TGTGCCAGCAGGGCGGGACAGGGTTCGGGTGGAGCTTTCTTT. The rearrangement joins TRBV2 to TRBJ1-1, with 9 bases fitting TRBD1. This CDR3 comprises 14 residues. The germline CDR1 and CDR2 sequences are SNHLY and FYNNEI. Trimming cost V 6 bases and J 10 bases; bases outside gene matches: 12.

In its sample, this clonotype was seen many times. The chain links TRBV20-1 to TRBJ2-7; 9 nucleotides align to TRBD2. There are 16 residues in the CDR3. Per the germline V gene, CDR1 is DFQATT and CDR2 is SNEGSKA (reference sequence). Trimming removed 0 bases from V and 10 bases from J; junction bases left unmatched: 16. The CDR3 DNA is TGCAGTGCTAGAGATCGGGTAGCGGGGGAATATTGGGAACAGTACTTC. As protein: CSARDRVAGEYWEQYF.

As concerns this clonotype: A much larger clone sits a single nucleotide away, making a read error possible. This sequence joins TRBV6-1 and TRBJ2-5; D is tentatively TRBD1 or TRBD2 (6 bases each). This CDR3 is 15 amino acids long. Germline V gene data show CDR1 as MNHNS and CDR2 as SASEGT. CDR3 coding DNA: TGTGCCAGCACTGAAGAGGGGGGCGGCCTAGAGACCCAGTACTTC. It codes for CASTEEGGGLETQYF.

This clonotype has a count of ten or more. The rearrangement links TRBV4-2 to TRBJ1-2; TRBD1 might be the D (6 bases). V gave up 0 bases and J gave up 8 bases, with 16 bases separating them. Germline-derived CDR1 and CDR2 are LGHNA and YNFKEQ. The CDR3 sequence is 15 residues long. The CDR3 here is CASSQDPQGQGGYTF. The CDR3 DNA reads TGTGCCAGCAGCCAAGATCCACAGGGTCAAGGGGGCTACACCTTC.

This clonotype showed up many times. The CDR3 loop reads CASSAEARAYTF. CDR3 DNA: TGTGCCAGCAGTGCGGAGGCGCGGGCCTACACCTTC. This sequence joins TRBV2 and TRBJ1-2; D gene uncertain. The CDR3 has 12 residues. In germline, CDR1 is SNHLY, CDR2 FYNNEI. V lost 4 bases, J lost 10 bases, and 13 bases lay in between.

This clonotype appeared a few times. The CDR3 nucleotides read TGTGCCAGCAGTGAAACACGACAGTATAATCAGCCCCAGCATTTT. Its translation: CASSETRQYNQPQHF. The chain links TRBV6-1 to TRBJ1-5; tentative D call: TRBD1 (5 bases). The V gene lost 2 bases and the J gene lost 4 bases, with 12 bases spanning the gap. Per the germline V gene, CDR1 is MNHNS and CDR2 is SASEGT. This CDR3 comprises 15 residues.

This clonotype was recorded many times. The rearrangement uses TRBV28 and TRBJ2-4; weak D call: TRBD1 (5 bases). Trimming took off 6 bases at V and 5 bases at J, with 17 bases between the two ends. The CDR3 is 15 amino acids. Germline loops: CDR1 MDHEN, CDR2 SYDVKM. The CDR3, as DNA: TGTGCCAGCAGCCACTACGACAGTTGGGAAAACATTCAGTACTTC. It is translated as CASSHYDSWENIQYF.

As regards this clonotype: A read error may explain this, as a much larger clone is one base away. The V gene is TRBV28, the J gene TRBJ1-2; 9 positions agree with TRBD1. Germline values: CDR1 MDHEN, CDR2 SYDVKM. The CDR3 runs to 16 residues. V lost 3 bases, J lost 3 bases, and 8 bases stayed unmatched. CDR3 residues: CASSFPGQGAYYGYTF. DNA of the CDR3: TGTGCCAGCAGTTTTCCGGGACAGGGTGCATACTATGGCTACACCTTC.

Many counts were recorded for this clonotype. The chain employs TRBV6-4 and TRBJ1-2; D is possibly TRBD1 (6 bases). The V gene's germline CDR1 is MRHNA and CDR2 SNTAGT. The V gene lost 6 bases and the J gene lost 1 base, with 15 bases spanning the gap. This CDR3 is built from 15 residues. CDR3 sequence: CASRLRDTVNYGYTF. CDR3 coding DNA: TGTGCCAGCAGACTCCGGGACACCGTTAACTATGGCTACACCTTC.

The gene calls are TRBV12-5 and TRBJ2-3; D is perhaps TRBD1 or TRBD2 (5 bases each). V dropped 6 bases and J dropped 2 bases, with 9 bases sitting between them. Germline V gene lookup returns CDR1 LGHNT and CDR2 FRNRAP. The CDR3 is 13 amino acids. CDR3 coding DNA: TGTGCTAGTGGGGGGGACGACACAGATACGCAGTATTTT. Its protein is CASGGDDTDTQYF.

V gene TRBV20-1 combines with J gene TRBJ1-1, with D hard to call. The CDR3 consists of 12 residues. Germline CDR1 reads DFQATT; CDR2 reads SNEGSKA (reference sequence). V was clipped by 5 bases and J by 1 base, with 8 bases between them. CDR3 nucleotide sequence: TGCAGTGCTTCGGGTCGGAACACTGAAGCTTTCTTT. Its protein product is CSASGRNTEAFF.

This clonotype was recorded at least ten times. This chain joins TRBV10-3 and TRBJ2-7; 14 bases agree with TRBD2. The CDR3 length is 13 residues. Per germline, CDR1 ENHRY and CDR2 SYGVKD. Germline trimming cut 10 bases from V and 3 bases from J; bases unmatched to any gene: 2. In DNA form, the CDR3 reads TGTGCCAGCGGGACTAGCGGGGGCTACGAGCAGTACTTC. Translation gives CASGTSGGYEQYF.

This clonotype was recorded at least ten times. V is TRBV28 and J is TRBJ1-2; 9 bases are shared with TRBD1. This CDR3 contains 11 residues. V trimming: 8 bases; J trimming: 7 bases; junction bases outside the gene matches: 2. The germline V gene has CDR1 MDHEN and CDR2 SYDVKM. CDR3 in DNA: TGTGCCAGCCGGGACAGGGCTGGCTACACCTTC. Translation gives CASRDRAGYTF.

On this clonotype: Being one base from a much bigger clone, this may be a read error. The CDR3 region is CASSSLGIAKNIKYF. In nucleotides, the CDR3 is TGTGCCAGCAGTAGTTTAGGGATAGCCAAAAACATTAAGTACTTC. The rearrangement links TRBV6-2 or TRBV6-3 to TRBJ2-4; D not certain. There are 15 residues in the CDR3. Germline V gives CDR1 MNHEY, CDR2 SVGEGT.

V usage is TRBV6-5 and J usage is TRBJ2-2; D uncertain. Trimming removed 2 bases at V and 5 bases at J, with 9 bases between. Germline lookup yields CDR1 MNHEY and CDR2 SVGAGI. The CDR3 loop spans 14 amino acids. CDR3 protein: CASSYTLGTGELFF. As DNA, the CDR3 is TGTGCCAGCAGTTACACCCTTGGAACCGGGGAGCTGTTTTTT.

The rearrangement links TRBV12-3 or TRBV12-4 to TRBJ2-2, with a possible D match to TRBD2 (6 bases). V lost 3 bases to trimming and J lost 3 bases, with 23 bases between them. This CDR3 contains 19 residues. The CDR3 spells CASSFDGDFASWDTGELFF. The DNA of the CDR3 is TGTGCCAGCAGTTTTGACGGGGACTTCGCCAGCTGGGACACCGGGGAGCTGTTTTTT.

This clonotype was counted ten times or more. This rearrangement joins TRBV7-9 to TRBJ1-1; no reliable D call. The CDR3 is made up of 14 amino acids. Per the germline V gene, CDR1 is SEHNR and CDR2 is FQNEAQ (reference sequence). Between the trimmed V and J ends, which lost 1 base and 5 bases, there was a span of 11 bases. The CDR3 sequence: CASSLGRMVTEAFF. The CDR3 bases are TGTGCCAGCAGCTTAGGACGCATGGTAACTGAAGCTTTCTTT.

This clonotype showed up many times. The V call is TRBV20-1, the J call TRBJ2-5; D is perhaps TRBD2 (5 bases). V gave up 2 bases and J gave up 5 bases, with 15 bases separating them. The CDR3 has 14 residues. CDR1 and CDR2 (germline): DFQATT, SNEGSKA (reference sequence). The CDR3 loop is CSARRPSPQETQYF. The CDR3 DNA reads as TGCAGTGCTAGAAGGCCTAGCCCCCAGGAGACCCAGTACTTC.

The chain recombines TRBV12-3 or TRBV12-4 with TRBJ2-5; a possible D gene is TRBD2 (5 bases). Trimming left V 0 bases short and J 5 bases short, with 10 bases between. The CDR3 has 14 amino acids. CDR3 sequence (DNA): TGTGCCAGCAGTTTAGCGCCTAGCAGTGAGACCCAGTACTTC. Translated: CASSLAPSSETQYF.

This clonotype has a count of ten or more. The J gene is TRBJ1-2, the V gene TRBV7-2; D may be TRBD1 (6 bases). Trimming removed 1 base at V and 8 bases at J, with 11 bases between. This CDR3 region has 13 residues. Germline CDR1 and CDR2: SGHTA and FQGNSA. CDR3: CASSLGGTSGYTF. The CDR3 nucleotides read TGTGCCAGCAGCTTAGGCGGGACAAGCGGCTACACCTTC. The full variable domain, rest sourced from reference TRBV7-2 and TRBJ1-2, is GAGVSQSPSNKVTEKGKDVELRCDPISGHTALYWYRQSLGQGLEFLIYFQGNSAPDKSGLPSDRFSAERTGGSVSTLTIQRTQQEDSAVYLCASSLGGTSGYTFGSGTRLTVV.

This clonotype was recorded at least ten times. The CDR3 here is CAIKWIGQSQETQYF. In DNA form, the CDR3 reads TGTGCCATCAAGTGGATTGGACAGTCCCAAGAGACCCAGTACTTC. The rearrangement uses TRBV10-3 and TRBJ2-5; D might be TRBD1 (6 bases). Germline CDR1 and CDR2: ENHRY and SYGVKD. This CDR3 region has 15 residues. The V and J ends lost 7 bases and 1 base respectively, with 16 bases between them.

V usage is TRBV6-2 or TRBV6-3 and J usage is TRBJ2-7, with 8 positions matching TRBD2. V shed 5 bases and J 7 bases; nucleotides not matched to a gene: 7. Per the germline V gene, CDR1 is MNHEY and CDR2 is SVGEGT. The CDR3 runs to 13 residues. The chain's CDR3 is CASSTRGLAEQYF. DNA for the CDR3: TGTGCCAGCAGTACCCGAGGACTAGCTGAGCAGTACTTC.

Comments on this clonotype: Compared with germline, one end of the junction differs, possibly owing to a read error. The DNA of the CDR3 is TGTGCCAGCAGTTTAACCCAGGGACGGGTCTTTCTCTTT. Translating gives CASSLTQGRVFLF. This sequence joins TRBV28 and TRBJ1-1, with TRBD1 as a possible D gene (5 bases). Germline V lookup: CDR1 MDHEN, CDR2 SYDVKM. The CDR3 totals 13 residues. Combining the CDR3 with reference TRBV28 and TRBJ1-1 gives the whole variable domain DVKVTQSSRYLVKRTGEKVFLECVQDMDHENMFWYRQDPGLGLRLIYFSYDVKMKEKGDIPEGYSVSREKKERFSLILESASTNQTSMYLCASSLTQGRVFLFGQGTRLTVV.

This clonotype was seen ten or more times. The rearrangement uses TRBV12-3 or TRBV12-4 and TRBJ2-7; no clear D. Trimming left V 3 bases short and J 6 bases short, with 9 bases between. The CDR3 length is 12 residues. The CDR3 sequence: CASSFAPGEQYF. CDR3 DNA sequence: TGTGCCAGCAGTTTCGCCCCGGGCGAGCAGTACTTC.

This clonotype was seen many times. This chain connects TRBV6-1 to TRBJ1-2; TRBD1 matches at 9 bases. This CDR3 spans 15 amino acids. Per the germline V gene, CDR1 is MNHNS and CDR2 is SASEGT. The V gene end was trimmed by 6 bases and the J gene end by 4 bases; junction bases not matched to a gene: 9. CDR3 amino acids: CASRLTGGEIYGYTF. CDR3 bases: TGTGCCAGCAGGTTGACAGGGGGAGAAATCTATGGCTACACCTTC.

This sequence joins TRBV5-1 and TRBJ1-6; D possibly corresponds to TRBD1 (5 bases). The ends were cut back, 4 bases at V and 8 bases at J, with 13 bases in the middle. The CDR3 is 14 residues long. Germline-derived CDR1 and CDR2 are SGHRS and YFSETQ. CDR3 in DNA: TGCGCCAGCAGCCCTAGGACGGGGGATTCACCCCTCCACTTT. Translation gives CASSPRTGDSPLHF. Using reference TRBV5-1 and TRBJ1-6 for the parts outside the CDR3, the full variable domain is KAGVTQTPRYLIKTRGQQVTLSCSPISGHRSVSWYQQTPGQGLQFLFEYFSETQRNKGNFPGRFSGRQFSNSRSEMNVSTLELGDSALYLCASSPRTGDSPLHFGNGTRLTVT.